Included here is one T cell receptor (beta chain) sequence, with context. Original analysis: Scientists estimated how many nucleated cells there were by amplifying reference gene primers. The protocol was immunoSEQ multiplex PCR, while the TCRdb copy is restricted to in-frame clones and leaves out a portion. The V and J calls and the clone size are those of that table, but D and trimming were determined from the DNA. The sample contains hundreds of thousands of clones, roughly 87% of which appear only once. The sample comes from a study of blood T cell repertoires in COVID-19. The wider study: T cells, B-cell-depleted T cells, or PBMCs supplied cDNA or gDNA.

The germline V gene encodes CDR1 KGHDR and CDR2 SFDVKD. V trimming: 3 bases; J trimming: 4 bases; junction bases outside the gene matches: 9. This CDR3 spans 18 amino acids. The specimen sequenced was peripheral blood. The chain couples TRBV24-1 to TRBJ2-1; TRBD2 matches 12 bases. This receptor was identified in a man between 60 and 75 years old who had recovered from COVID-19. The CDR3 DNA is TGTGCCACCAGTGATCCTTCGGGGACTAGCGGGCGATACAATGAGCAGTTCTTC. It encodes CATSDPSGTSGRYNEQFF.